Below, 31 T cell receptor beta chains from the same sample are listed, as sequenced in a study of technical replicates of blood from a handful of donors. Profiling relied on immunoSEQ multiplex PCR, and the TCRdb table lists in-frame clones only, not all of them. The data contain 65,000 to 85,000 clones, approximately 94% of them seen just once; the ten biggest clones take up 0.39%. Input material: T cells isolated from PBMCs. These receptors all stem from a human donor in good health.

This clone was counted between two and nine times. This sequence joins TRBV5-6 and TRBJ2-3, with 11 bases identical to TRBD2. The trim removed 5 bases at V and 2 bases at J, leaving 7 bases unmatched. The CDR3 runs to 16 residues. Looked up from germline, CDR1 is SGHDT and CDR2 is YYEEEE. Written as DNA, the CDR3 is TGTGCCAGCAGATTTGGACTAGCGGGTTACACAGATACGCAGTATTTT. This sequence encodes CASRFGLAGYTDTQYF.

CDR3 sequence reads: CASSWGTSGTYEQFF. The CDR3 nucleotides are TGCGCCAGCAGCTGGGGGACTAGCGGGACCTATGAGCAGTTCTTC. J is TRBJ2-1 and V is TRBV5-1, with TRBD2 matching 13 bases. The CDR3 is 15 residues long. CDR1 and CDR2 (germline): SGHRS, YFSETQ. The V gene end was trimmed by 3 bases and the J gene end by 8 bases; junction bases not matched to a gene: 5.

V and J are TRBV28 and TRBJ2-3; 11 bases line up with TRBD1. The CDR3 is made up of 17 amino acids. The junction had 9 bases not matched to a gene; V was cut back by 3 bases and J by 4 bases. The V gene's germline CDR1 is MDHEN and CDR2 SYDVKM. The CDR3 spells CASSFPGTGGVPDTQYF. In nucleotides, the CDR3 is TGTGCCAGCAGTTTTCCAGGGACAGGGGGGGTCCCAGATACGCAGTATTTT.

The rearrangement uses TRBV18 and TRBJ1-4; 9 nucleotides agree with TRBD1. The germline V gene encodes CDR1 KGHSH and CDR2 LQKENI. With V trimmed by 3 bases and J by 8 bases, 7 bases remained unmatched. The CDR3 spans 15 residues. CDR3 sequence: CASSPLRDRAEKLFF. CDR3 nucleotides: TGTGCCAGCTCACCGCTCCGGGACAGGGCCGAAAAACTGTTTTTT.

This clone was recorded once. The chain combines TRBV19 with TRBJ2-7; 11 bases align to TRBD2. Germline V gene lookup returns CDR1 LNHDA and CDR2 SQIVND (reference sequence). This CDR3 contains 15 residues. The V and J ends lost 4 bases and 3 bases, in that order; junction bases with no gene match: 5. CDR3 DNA: TGTGCCAGTAGTAGACTAGCGGGAACGCTCTACGAGCAGTACTTC. Translated: CASSRLAGTLYEQYF.

CDR3 nucleotides: TGTGCCAGCAGCTTTCAGGGTCAGCCCCAGCATTTT. It codes for CASSFQGQPQHF. J is TRBJ1-5 and V is TRBV14; possible D gene TRBD1, 5 bases. V dropped 5 bases and J dropped 6 bases, with 8 bases sitting between them. The CDR3 length is 12 residues. Germline CDR1 and CDR2: SGHDN and FVKESK.

The rearrangement uses TRBV19 and TRBJ2-2, with D hard to call. This CDR3 has 13 amino acids. The germline gives CDR1 LNHDA, CDR2 SQIVND (reference sequence). The ends were cut back, 0 bases at V and 5 bases at J, with 4 bases in the middle. The CDR3 loop reads CASSIDRTGELFF. The CDR3 DNA sequence: TGTGCCAGTAGTATAGACCGTACCGGGGAGCTGTTTTTT.

The rearrangement links TRBV9 to TRBJ2-6; D unresolved. This CDR3 region has 17 residues. Deletions cut 0 bases from V and 3 bases from J, with 13 bases between. CDR1 SGDLS and CDR2 YYNGEE come from the germline V gene. The CDR3 nucleotides read TGTGCCAGCAGCGTAGATCGACTCTCCGGTGGGGCCAACGTCCTGACTTTC. As protein: CASSVDRLSGGANVLTF.

In its sample, this clone was seen once. The chain is built from TRBV5-4 and TRBJ1-3; weak D call: TRBD1 (6 bases). The germline CDR1 and CDR2 sequences are SGHNT and YYREEE (reference sequence). Between the trimmed V and J ends, which lost 6 bases and 3 bases, there was a span of 13 bases. The CDR3 contains 14 residues. The chain's CDR3 is CASIEQGGGNTIYF. The CDR3 DNA reads TGTGCCAGCATCGAACAGGGTGGTGGAAACACCATATATTTT.

This chain joins TRBV28 and TRBJ1-2; D possibly corresponds to TRBD1 (6 bases). The CDR3 is 13 residues long. Per germline, CDR1 MDHEN and CDR2 SYDVKM. The V end was cut by 5 bases, the J end by 4 bases, with 11 bases between. CDR3 sequence (DNA): TGTGCCAGCAGTAATCCAGGGGCCTATGGCTACACCTTC. As protein: CASSNPGAYGYTF.

This chain connects TRBV19 to TRBJ1-5; D gene unclear. The germline gives CDR1 LNHDA, CDR2 SQIVND (reference sequence). Trimming took 4 bases from V and 2 from J, leaving 9 bases between them. The CDR3 consists of 14 residues. The CDR3 reads CASSTLTRNQPQHF. In DNA, the CDR3 is TGTGCCAGTAGTACGTTGACACGCAATCAGCCCCAGCATTTT.

The chain links TRBV28 to TRBJ1-5; 7 bases are a match to TRBD1. This CDR3 has 16 amino acids. The trim removed 5 bases at V and 0 bases at J, leaving 7 bases unmatched. The germline V gene encodes CDR1 MDHEN and CDR2 SYDVKM. The CDR3 here is CASSLTGTASNQPQHF. The CDR3 DNA follows: TGTGCCAGCAGTCTCACCGGGACAGCTAGCAATCAGCCCCAGCATTTT.

V usage is TRBV2 and J usage is TRBJ1-1, with no clear D. V lost 2 bases, J lost 7 bases, and 8 bases lay in between. CDR1 is SNHLY and CDR2 is FYNNEI in the germline V gene. This CDR3 comprises 12 residues. CDR3 coding DNA: TGTGCCAGCAGTGAAATGGCTGATGAAGCTTTCTTT. It yields the protein CASSEMADEAFF.

The sample holds one count of this clone. The rearrangement joins TRBV10-3 to TRBJ2-2; 14 nucleotides align to TRBD2. Unmatched junction bases numbered 4, after V lost 4 bases and J lost 6 bases. Looked up from germline, CDR1 is ENHRY and CDR2 is SYGVKD. CDR3 length: 16 amino acids. The CDR3 region has the DNA TGTGCCATCAGTGGACTAGCGGGAGGGAAATCCGGGGAGCTGTTTTTT. This translates into CAISGLAGGKSGELFF.

The V call is TRBV10-3, the J call TRBJ2-7; perhaps TRBD1 as D (7 bases). Germline V gene data show CDR1 as ENHRY and CDR2 as SYGVKD. This CDR3 is built from 17 residues. V dropped 0 bases and J dropped 5 bases, with 20 bases sitting between them. For the CDR3, the DNA is TGTGCCATCAGTGAGTCGGGGGCCCAGGGGGGTAGGAACGAGCAGTACTTC. Translation gives CAISESGAQGGRNEQYF.

This sequence joins TRBV5-6 and TRBJ2-3, with 11 nucleotides matching TRBD2. V was pared by 1 base and J by 4 bases, with 11 bases of the junction left unmatched. Germline V CDR1 and CDR2: SGHDT, YYEEEE. CDR3 length: 18 residues. The CDR3 bases are TGTGCCAGCAGCTTGAGGAGACTAGCGGGGAGGGTTGCAGATACGCAGTATTTT. Its protein is CASSLRRLAGRVADTQYF. Variable domain in full (rest from reference TRBV5-6 and TRBJ2-3): DAGVTQSPTHLIKTRGQQVTLRCSPKSGHDTVSWYQQALGQGPQFIFQYYEEEERQRGNFPDRFSGHQFPNYSSELNVNALLLGDSALYLCASSLRRLAGRVADTQYFGPGTRLTVL.

V usage is TRBV19 and J usage is TRBJ1-5; 8 nucleotides line up with TRBD1. This CDR3 is built from 14 residues. The germline gives CDR1 LNHDA, CDR2 SQIVND (reference sequence). Losses at the gene ends were 10 bases for V and 2 bases for J; bases not matched to a gene: 7. In DNA, the CDR3 is TGTGCCATTGGACAGGGCCGTGGCAATCAGCCCCAGCATTTT. Translating it yields CAIGQGRGNQPQHF.

Details on this clone: This specimen includes other DNA sequences encoding the same CDR3. The chain uses TRBV27 and TRBJ2-7; D remains ambiguous. CDR3 length: 13 amino acids. Trimming pared 2 bases from V and 3 bases from J, leaving 8 bases between. Per the germline V gene, CDR1 is MNHEY and CDR2 is SMNVEV (reference sequence). The DNA for the CDR3 is TGTGCCAGCAGTTTAGGTGGCAACTACGAGCAGTACTTC. Protein sequence: CASSLGGNYEQYF.

The J gene is TRBJ1-5, the V gene TRBV7-3; D gene ambiguous. V lost 3 bases and J lost 4, with 7 bases in between. Germline-derived CDR1 and CDR2 are SGHTA and FQGTGA. The CDR3 length is 13 residues. The CDR3, as DNA: TGTGCCAGCAGCTTTGAGGTAAATCAGCCCCAGCATTTT. It codes for CASSFEVNQPQHF.

This clone has only one observation. This chain links TRBV2 with TRBJ1-2; 9 bases agree with TRBD1. V lost 6 bases and J lost 4; bases outside the gene matches: 6. Germline V gene lookup returns CDR1 SNHLY and CDR2 FYNNEI. This CDR3 is built from 14 residues. In DNA, the CDR3 is TGTGCCAGCAGCCGGGACAGGGAAATCTATGGCTACACCTTC. This gives the protein CASSRDREIYGYTF.

V gene TRBV19 combines with J gene TRBJ1-1, with D uncertain. Between the trimmed V and J ends, which lost 6 bases and 4 bases, there was a span of 15 bases. The CDR3 runs to 14 residues. Germline loops: CDR1 LNHDA, CDR2 SQIVND (reference sequence). The CDR3: CASSHQPGGTEAFF. CDR3 DNA sequence: TGTGCCAGTAGCCACCAACCAGGTGGCACTGAAGCTTTCTTT.

The chain is built from TRBV6-5 and TRBJ2-1, with 9 bases aligning to TRBD2. V lost 6 bases to trimming and J lost 16 bases; unmatched junction nucleotides: 13. CDR1 is MNHEY and CDR2 is SVGAGI in the germline V gene. This CDR3 contains 13 residues. CDR3 in DNA: TGTGCCAGCAGCCTTGACTTAGCGGGAGTACTATTCTTC. Translating it yields CASSLDLAGVLFF.

J is TRBJ2-1 and V is TRBV7-3; 7 nucleotides agree with TRBD1. The V gene's germline CDR1 is SGHTA and CDR2 FQGTGA. The CDR3 spans 20 residues. Germline trimming cut 4 bases from V and 0 bases from J; bases unmatched to any gene: 18. The CDR3 bases are TGTGCCAGCAGCTCAAAACCCCGGGACAGATACACATTCTCCTACAATGAGCAGTTCTTC. Translated: CASSSKPRDRYTFSYNEQFF. Supplemented by reference TRBV7-3 and TRBJ2-1, the full variable domain reads GAGVSQTPSNKVTEKGKYVELRCDPISGHTALYWYRQSLGQGPEFLIYFQGTGAADDSGLPNDRFFAVRPEGSVSTLKIQRTERGDSAVYLCASSSKPRDRYTFSYNEQFFGPGTRLTVL.

V is TRBV19 and J is TRBJ2-1; the match to TRBD2 covers 9 bases. Per germline, CDR1 LNHDA and CDR2 SQIVND (reference sequence). The CDR3 loop spans 17 amino acids. V was clipped by 3 bases and J by 7 bases; unmatched bases: 13. CDR3 region: CASSIFYAGGPYNEQFF. In DNA, the CDR3 is TGTGCCAGTAGTATCTTCTACGCGGGAGGGCCTTATAATGAGCAGTTCTTC. The entire variable domain, with the rest obtained from reference TRBV19 and TRBJ2-1, is as follows: DGGITQSPKYLFRKEGQNVTLSCEQNLNHDAMYWYRQDPGQGLRLIYYSQIVNDFQKGDIAEGYSVSREKKESFPLTVTSAQKNPTAFYLCASSIFYAGGPYNEQFFGPGTRLTVL.

J is TRBJ2-1 and V is TRBV27, with 8 bases aligning to TRBD2. Trimming cost V 1 base and J 2 bases; bases outside gene matches: 10. The CDR3 covers 18 residues. Germline V gene lookup returns CDR1 MNHEY and CDR2 SMNVEV (reference sequence). The CDR3 DNA reads as TGTGCCAGCAGTTTATTCGGGGGGGAGGGCTTTACCTACAATGAGCAGTTCTTC. As protein: CASSLFGGEGFTYNEQFF.

The rearrangement joins TRBV29-1 to TRBJ2-7, with TRBD2 identical over 8 bases. In germline, CDR1 is SQVTM, CDR2 ANQGSEA. CDR3 length equals 13 residues. Unmatched junction bases numbered 7, after V lost 7 bases and J lost 2 bases. CDR3 bases: TGCAGCGCCGGGACTAGGCAGACCTACGAGCAGTACTTC. Its protein product is CSAGTRQTYEQYF.

This clone was observed a single time. V and J are TRBV19 and TRBJ1-2; 7 nucleotides align to TRBD1. CDR3 length equals 14 residues. Looked up from germline, CDR1 is LNHDA and CDR2 is SQIVND (reference sequence). J was trimmed by 3 bases and V by 6 bases; bases with no gene match: 7. DNA for the CDR3: TGTGCCAGTAGCTCAGACAGGGCGCACTATGGCTACACCTTC. Translated, it gives CASSSDRAHYGYTF.

The chain uses TRBV27 and TRBJ1-1, with a possible D match to TRBD1 (5 bases). The CDR3 is made up of 14 amino acids. CDR1 is MNHEY and CDR2 is SMNVEV in the germline V gene (reference sequence). V lost 3 bases and J 0 bases, leaving 8 bases between the germline ends. The CDR3 here is CASSLGRVNTEAFF. CDR3 DNA sequence: TGTGCCAGCAGTTTGGGCAGGGTGAACACTGAAGCTTTCTTT.

This chain uses TRBV11-2 with TRBJ2-1; 8 bases fit TRBD1. Looked up from germline, CDR1 is SGHAT and CDR2 is FQNNGV. V trimming: 5 bases; J trimming: 10 bases; junction bases outside the gene matches: 7. The CDR3 totals 13 residues. The DNA of the CDR3 is TGTGCCAGCAGCCCCGGACAGGGCTGGGAGCAGTTCTTC. Translating it yields CASSPGQGWEQFF.

This chain joins TRBV7-2 and TRBJ1-5; D is undetermined. Germline V gene data show CDR1 as SGHTA and CDR2 as FQGNSA. The CDR3 loop spans 15 amino acids. V lost 2 bases, J lost 0 bases, and 8 bases lay in between. The CDR3 nucleotides are TGTGCCAGCAGCTTATACCTAAATAGCAATCAGCCCCAGCATTTT. This codes for CASSLYLNSNQPQHF.

The chain uses TRBV27 and TRBJ2-7; 7 bases are shared with TRBD2. Germline V CDR1 and CDR2: MNHEY, SMNVEV (reference sequence). This CDR3 has 14 amino acids. Trimming took 5 bases from V and 4 from J; bases not matched to a gene: 8. The CDR3 sequence is CASSPGTGGYEQYF. The DNA of the CDR3 is TGTGCCAGCAGTCCCGGGACGGGGGGATACGAGCAGTACTTC.